This T cell receptor beta chain is from a study of T-cell memory formation after mild COVID-19. As for the study in general: The study found TCR clusters largely donor specific.

Study-wide results and limits: CD4+ bias marked clones expanding day 15 to 37, unlike balanced contracting clones.

The V gene lost 6 bases and the J gene lost 4 bases, with 10 bases spanning the gap. The CDR3 length is 13 residues. Germline CDR1 MNHEY, CDR2 SVGAGI. 5'RACE, which relied on constant-segment primers, yielded TCR alpha and TCR beta cDNA libraries carrying sample barcodes and UMIs. One entry per CDR3 protein, called by TCRdb with MiXCR from the 5' RACE reads. The table lists around 35,000 distinct CDR3 sequences, under 8% of them singletons. This clonotype occurred many times. Its specificity is unknown. The source of this sequence is a man between 18 and 29 years old who had mild COVID-19 (a few samples of this study predate the infection). Cell type and time point are not known. Sequenced material: PBMCs or a T cell subset sorted from them (not recorded which). The gene calls are TRBV6-5 and TRBJ1-5, with D possibly matching TRBD1 (5 bases). The CDR3 DNA reads TGTGCCAGCAGCTCGGGGGGGAATCAGCCCCAGCATTTT. Amino acid sequence: CASSSGGNQPQHF.